This TCR beta chain was sequenced for a study of CD8 T cells in ankylosing spondylitis (dated by TCRdb to the late 2010s). Regarding the research as a whole: The study profiled T cell receptor beta repertoires in healthy donors and ankylosing spondylitis patients to find disease-linked TCR variants. The full study cohort was made up of 20 to 25 ankylosing spondylitis patients and 108 healthy donors. Peripheral blood samples were taken, and synovial fluid was additionally collected from ankylosing spondylitis patients. What the research found in general, with its limitations: A TCR beta motif made up of several highly homologous amino acid variants appeared to be characteristic of blood from ankylosing spondylitis patients. In peripheral blood, the disease-linked clones were found at relatively low frequencies and had a CD8+ phenotype. The disease-linked clones were reported to be significantly enriched in matched synovial fluid samples from ankylosing spondylitis patients. Some TCR beta motif variants had previously been reported in synovial fluid and blood of reactive arthritis patients, which suggested common disease-initiation mechanisms.

The instrument was an Illumina HiSeq 2500. Quantitative 5'-RACE with molecular barcodes was the method used to prepare the TCR beta libraries. As for the authors' bioinformatics: A new computational method, built on a probabilistic model of VDJ rearrangement, was used to identify disease-linked TCR variants. The public reads were reanalyzed by TCRdb: fastp trimming at Q25, MiXCR alignment, in-frame beta chains only. Each entry merges the rows of one CDR3 protein and shows their most common DNA and genes. These V and J calls derive from TCRdb rather than the authors' analysis. This sample is represented by tens of thousands of distinct CDR3 sequences; 3% to 4.5% of them were singletons. The ten top clones hold over 3% of the sample. The CDR3 holds 18 amino acids from the cysteine to the phenylalanine. The CDR3 DNA has 54 bases and is translated from base 1. Germline trimming: 0 bases from V, 2 bases from J; junction bases outside gene matches: 11. Per the germline V gene, SGDLS is the CDR1 and YYNGEE is the CDR2.

This clonotype was seen at least ten times. Its binding antigen is unknown. No qualities accompany the bases; no much larger clone lies one base away. This chain joins TRBV9 to TRBJ2-3; TRBD2 agrees with 8 junctional bases. The sequence came from a female donor with ankylosing spondylitis or in good health (not recorded which). Sequencing used blood, either unsorted or a sorted T cell fraction (not recorded which). Here the CDR3 is given as CASSVEISGLDYTDTQYF. The nucleotide sequence reads as follows: TGTGCCAGCAGCGTAGAAATTTCGGGACTAGATTACACAGATACGCAGTATTTT. This CDR3, with the reference TRBV9 and TRBJ2-3 proteins standing in past its ends, gives the full variable domain DSGVTQTPKHLITATGQRVTLRCSPRSGDLSVYWYQQSLDQGLQFLIQYYNGEERAKGNILERFSAQQFPDLHSELNLSSLELGDSALYFCASSVEISGLDYTDTQYFGPGTRLTVL.